These T cell receptor beta chains were read from a single sample in a study of T cell repertoires in cytomegalovirus infection. What these receptors recognize is not known. TCRdb fed the reads into MiXCR, producing one record per CDR3 protein. The sample lists about 280,000 distinct CDR3 sequences; 20% to 25% were seen once. The sample was cultured PBMCs, taken from culture after CMV antigen stimulation. All receptors come from a human donor in good health (CMV status not recorded). Some clones in this sample may be carry-over from other donors' samples. The CDR3 runs from the conserved cysteine through the conserved F or W. D genes are given only for firm matches. The size entry is marked missing in some rows and otherwise reads once, few, many or a size class.

few	19	TRBV10-3	TRBD2	TRBJ2-3	CAISELGTSGRTSTDTQYF	TGTGCCATCAGTGAGTTGGGGACTAGCGGCAGAACTAGCACAGATACGCAGTATTTT
many	17	TRBV12-3/TRBV12-4	.	TRBJ1-3	CASSFVAGRYSGNTIYF	TGTGCCAGCAGTTTCGTCGCCGGACGCTACTCTGGAAACACCATATATTTT
many	14	TRBV7-2	.	TRBJ2-3	CASSLSRGTDTQYF	TGTGCCAGCAGCTTATCCAGGGGCACAGATACGCAGTATTTT
.	14	TRBV24-1	.	TRBJ2-1	CATSEARVGNEQFF	TGTGCCACCAGTGAGGCGCGGGTGGGTAATGAGCAGTTCTTC
few	13	TRBV6-1	TRBD2	TRBJ2-7	CASLLAPPREQYF	TGTGCCAGCCTACTAGCGCCACCACGGGAGCAGTACTTC
few	15	TRBV6-5	TRBD2	TRBJ2-7	CASSSPGGSYHEQYF	TGTGCCAGCAGTAGTCCTGGCGGGAGTTACCACGAGCAGTACTTC
.	16	TRBV14	TRBD2	TRBJ2-1	CASSQRVLAGHNEQFF	TGTGCCAGCAGCCAGAGGGTTCTAGCGGGACACAATGAGCAGTTCTTC
few	13	TRBV14	.	TRBJ1-2	CASTRGADYGYTF	TGTGCCAGCACCCGGGGTGCCGACTATGGCTACACCTTC
.	14	TRBV6-2/TRBV6-3	TRBD2	TRBJ2-4	CASRGSGRGNIQYF	TGTGCCAGCAGAGGTAGCGGGAGAGGGAACATTCAGTACTTC
many	15	TRBV7-2	TRBD2	TRBJ2-7	CASSPGLANTYEQYF	TGTGCCAGCAGCCCGGGACTAGCGAATACCTACGAGCAGTACTTC
many	13	TRBV7-8	.	TRBJ1-5	CASSLTGFQPQHF	TGTGCCAGCAGCCTTACAGGCTTTCAGCCCCAGCATTTT
.	12	TRBV12-3/TRBV12-4	.	TRBJ2-3	CASTTGTDTQYF	TGTGCCAGCACCACGGGCACAGATACGCAGTATTTT
.	13	TRBV2	.	TRBJ1-1	CASSKRRDTEAFF	TGTGCCAGCAGCAAACGGAGAGACACTGAAGCTTTCTTT
.	15	TRBV6-1	TRBD1	TRBJ1-1	CASSYQQGVYTEAFF	TGTGCCAGCAGTTACCAACAGGGGGTATACACTGAAGCTTTCTTT
few	13	TRBV28	TRBD2	TRBJ2-5	CAGRSAGEETQYF	TGTGCCGGAAGGTCCGCGGGGGAAGAGACCCAGTACTTC
.	15	TRBV11-3	TRBD1	TRBJ2-4	CASSPGQVSPGIQYF	TGTGCCAGCAGCCCAGGACAGGTCTCTCCCGGCATTCAGTACTTC
.	14	TRBV4-3	.	TRBJ1-1	CASSQDLGDTEAFF	TGCGCCAGCAGCCAAGACCTGGGGGACACTGAAGCTTTCTTT
few	16	TRBV14	TRBD2	TRBJ2-1	CASSPMSSGRLYEQFF	TGTGCCAGCAGCCCCATGTCTAGCGGGAGATTATATGAGCAGTTCTTC